This T cell receptor (beta chain) is drawn from a study of T cell responses to AZD1222 COVID-19 vaccine. Looked up from germline, CDR1 is SEHNR and CDR2 is FQNEAQ (reference sequence). The CDR3 loop spans 13 amino acids. The V gene lost 4 bases and the J gene lost 6 bases, with 13 bases spanning the gap. Study-wide results and caveats: It was only a handful of AZD1222 recipients who were seropositive at baseline. Females made up more of the donors, who were largely white British, and clonal diversity may have come out too low.

TCRdb's table, derived via immunoSEQ multiplex PCR, lists solely in-frame clones and lacks some. The table includes 120,000 or so clones, roughly 87% detected once. This clone was found once. What it recognizes is unknown. The clonotype was recovered from an adult in good health. The chain employs TRBV7-9 and TRBJ2-7; D tentatively fits TRBD1 or TRBD2 (5 bases each). Material: peripheral blood, obtained on day 0 of AZD1222 vaccination. Here the CDR3 DNA reads TGTGCCAGCAGCTCATCGGGGCCGGGCGAGCAGTACTTC. It specifies CASSSSGPGEQYF.